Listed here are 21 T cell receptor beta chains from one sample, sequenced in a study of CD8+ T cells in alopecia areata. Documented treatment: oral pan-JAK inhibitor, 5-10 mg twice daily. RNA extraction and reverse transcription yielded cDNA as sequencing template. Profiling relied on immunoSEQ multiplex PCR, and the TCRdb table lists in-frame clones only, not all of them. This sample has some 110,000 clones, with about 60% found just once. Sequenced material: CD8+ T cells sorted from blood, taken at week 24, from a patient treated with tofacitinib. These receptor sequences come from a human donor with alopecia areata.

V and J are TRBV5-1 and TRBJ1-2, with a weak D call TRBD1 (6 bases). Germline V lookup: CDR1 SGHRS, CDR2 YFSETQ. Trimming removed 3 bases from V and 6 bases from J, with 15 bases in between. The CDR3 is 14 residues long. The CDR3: CASSSLQGNHGYTF. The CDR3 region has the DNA TGCGCCAGCAGCTCACTACAGGGTAATCATGGCTACACCTTC.

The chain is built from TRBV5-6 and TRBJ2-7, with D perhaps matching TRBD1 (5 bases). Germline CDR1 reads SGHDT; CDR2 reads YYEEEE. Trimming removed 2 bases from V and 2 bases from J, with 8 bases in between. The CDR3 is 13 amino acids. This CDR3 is CASSFDSPYEQYF. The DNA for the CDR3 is TGTGCCAGCAGCTTCGACAGTCCCTACGAGCAGTACTTC.

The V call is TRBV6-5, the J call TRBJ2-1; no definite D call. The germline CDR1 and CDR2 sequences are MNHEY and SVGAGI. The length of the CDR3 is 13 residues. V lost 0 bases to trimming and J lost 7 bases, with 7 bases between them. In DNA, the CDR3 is TGTGCCAGCAGTTACTCCGAACAGAATGAGCAGTTCTTC. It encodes CASSYSEQNEQFF.

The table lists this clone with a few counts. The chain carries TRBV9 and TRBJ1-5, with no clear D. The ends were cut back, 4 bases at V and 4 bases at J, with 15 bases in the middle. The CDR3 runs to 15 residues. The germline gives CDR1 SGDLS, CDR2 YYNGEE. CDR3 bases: TGTGCCAGCAGCTCCGGTGGTCGACTAAATCAGCCCCAGCATTTT. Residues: CASSSGGRLNQPQHF.

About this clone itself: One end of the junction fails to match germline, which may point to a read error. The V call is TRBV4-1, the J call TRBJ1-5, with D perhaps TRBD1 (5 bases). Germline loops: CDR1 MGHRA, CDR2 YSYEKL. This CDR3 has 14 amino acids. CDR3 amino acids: CANSQLRVNQPQHF. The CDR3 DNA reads TGCGCCAACAGCCAACTCAGGGTGAATCAGCCCCAGCATTTT.

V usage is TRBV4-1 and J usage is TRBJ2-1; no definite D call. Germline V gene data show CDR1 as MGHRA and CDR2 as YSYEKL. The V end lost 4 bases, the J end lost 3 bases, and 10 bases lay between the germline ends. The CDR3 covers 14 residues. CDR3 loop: CASSPDGYYNEQFF. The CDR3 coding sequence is TGCGCCAGCAGCCCGGACGGTTACTACAATGAGCAGTTCTTC.

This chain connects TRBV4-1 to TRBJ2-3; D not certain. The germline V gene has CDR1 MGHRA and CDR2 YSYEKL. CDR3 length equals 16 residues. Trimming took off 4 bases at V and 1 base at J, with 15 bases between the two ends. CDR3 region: CASSPPVGAGTDTQYF. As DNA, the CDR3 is TGCGCCAGCAGCCCCCCGGTGGGCGCGGGCACAGATACGCAGTATTTT.

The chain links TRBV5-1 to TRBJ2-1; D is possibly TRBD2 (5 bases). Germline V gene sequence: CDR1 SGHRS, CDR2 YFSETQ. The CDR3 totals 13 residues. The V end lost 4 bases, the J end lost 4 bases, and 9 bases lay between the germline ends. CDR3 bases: TGCGCCAGCAGCACGGACTTGTACAATGAGCAGTTCTTC. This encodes CASSTDLYNEQFF.

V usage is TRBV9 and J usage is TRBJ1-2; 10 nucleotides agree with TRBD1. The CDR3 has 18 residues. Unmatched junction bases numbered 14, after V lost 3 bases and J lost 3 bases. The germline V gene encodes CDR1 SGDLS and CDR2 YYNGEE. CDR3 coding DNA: TGTGCCAGCAGCGGACTGACAGGGGGCGGAGGATACGACTATGGCTACACCTTC. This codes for CASSGLTGGGGYDYGYTF.

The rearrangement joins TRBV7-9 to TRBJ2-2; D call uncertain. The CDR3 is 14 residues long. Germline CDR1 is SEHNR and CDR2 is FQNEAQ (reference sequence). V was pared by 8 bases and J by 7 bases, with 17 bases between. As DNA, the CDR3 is TGTGCCAGCCAGACGGACGACTCAGGCGGGGAGCTGTTTTTT. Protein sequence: CASQTDDSGGELFF. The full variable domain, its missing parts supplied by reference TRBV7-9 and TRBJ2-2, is DTGVSQNPRHKITKRGQNVTFRCDPISEHNRLYWYRQTLGQGPEFLTYFQNEAQLEKSRLLSDRFSAERPKGSFSTLEIQRTEQGDSAMYLCASQTDDSGGELFFGEGSRLTVL.

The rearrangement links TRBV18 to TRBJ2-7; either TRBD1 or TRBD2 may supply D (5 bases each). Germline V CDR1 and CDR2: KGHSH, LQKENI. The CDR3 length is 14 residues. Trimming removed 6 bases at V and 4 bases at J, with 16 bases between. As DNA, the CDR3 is TGTGCCAGCTCGCAAGTGGGGGAAAATTACGAGCAGTACTTC. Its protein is CASSQVGENYEQYF. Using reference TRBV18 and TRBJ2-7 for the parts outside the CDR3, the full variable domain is NAGVMQNPRHLVRRRGQEARLRCSPMKGHSHVYWYRQLPEEGLKFMVYLQKENIIDESGMPKERFSAEFPKEGPSILRIQQVVRGDSAAYFCASSQVGENYEQYFGPGTRLTVT.

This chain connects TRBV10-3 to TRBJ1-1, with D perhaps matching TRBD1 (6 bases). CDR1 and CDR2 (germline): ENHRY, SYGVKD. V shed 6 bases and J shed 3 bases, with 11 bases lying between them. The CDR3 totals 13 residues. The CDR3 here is CAISIQGYTEAFF. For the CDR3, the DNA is TGTGCCATCAGCATACAGGGATACACTGAAGCTTTCTTT.

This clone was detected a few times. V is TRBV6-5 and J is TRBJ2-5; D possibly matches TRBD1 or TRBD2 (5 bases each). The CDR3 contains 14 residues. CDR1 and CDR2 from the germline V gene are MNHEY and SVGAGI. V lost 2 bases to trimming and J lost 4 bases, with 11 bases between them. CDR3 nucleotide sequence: TGTGCCAGCAGTTACGTCGCAGGGACAGAGACCCAGTACTTC. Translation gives CASSYVAGTETQYF.

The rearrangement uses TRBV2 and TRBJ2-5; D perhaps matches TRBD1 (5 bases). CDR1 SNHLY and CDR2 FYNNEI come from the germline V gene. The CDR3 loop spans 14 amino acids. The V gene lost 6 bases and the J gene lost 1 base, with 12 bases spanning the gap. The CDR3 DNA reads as TGTGCCAGCAGCGTAGACAGAATCCAAGAGACCCAGTACTTC. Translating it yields CASSVDRIQETQYF.

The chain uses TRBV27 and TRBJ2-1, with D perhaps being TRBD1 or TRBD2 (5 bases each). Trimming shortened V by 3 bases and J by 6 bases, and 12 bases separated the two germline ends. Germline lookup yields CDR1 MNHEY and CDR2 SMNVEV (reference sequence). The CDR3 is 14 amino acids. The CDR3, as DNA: TGTGCCAGCAGTTTTCCGGGACCCCTCAATGAGCAGTTCTTC. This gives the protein CASSFPGPLNEQFF.

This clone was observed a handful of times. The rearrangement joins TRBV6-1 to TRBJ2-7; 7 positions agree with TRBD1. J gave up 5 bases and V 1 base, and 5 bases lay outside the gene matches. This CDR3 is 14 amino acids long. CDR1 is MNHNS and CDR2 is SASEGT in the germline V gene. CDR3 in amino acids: CASSEGTGLDEQYF. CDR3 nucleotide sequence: TGTGCCAGCAGTGAAGGGACAGGTCTCGACGAGCAGTACTTC.

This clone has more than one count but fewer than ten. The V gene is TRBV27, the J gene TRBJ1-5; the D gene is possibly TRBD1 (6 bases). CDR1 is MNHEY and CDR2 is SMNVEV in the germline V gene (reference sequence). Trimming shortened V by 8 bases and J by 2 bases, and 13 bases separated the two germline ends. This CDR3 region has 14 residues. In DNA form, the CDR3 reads TGTGCCAGCGGAACCAGGGGTCGCAATCAGCCCCAGCATTTT. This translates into CASGTRGRNQPQHF.

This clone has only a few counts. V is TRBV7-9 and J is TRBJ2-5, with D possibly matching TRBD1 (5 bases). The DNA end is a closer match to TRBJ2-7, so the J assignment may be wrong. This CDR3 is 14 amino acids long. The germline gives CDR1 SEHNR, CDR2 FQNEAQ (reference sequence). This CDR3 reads CASSSETQGFEQYF. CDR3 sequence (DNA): TGTGCCAGCAGCTCTGAGACCCAGGGCTTCGAGCAGTACTTC.

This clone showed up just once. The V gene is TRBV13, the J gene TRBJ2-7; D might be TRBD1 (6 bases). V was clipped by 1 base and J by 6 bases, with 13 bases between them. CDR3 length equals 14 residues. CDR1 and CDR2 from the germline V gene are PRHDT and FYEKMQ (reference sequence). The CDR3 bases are TGTGCCAGCAGCTTAGTTGGGGGCGATGGCGAGCAGTACTTC. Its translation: CASSLVGGDGEQYF.

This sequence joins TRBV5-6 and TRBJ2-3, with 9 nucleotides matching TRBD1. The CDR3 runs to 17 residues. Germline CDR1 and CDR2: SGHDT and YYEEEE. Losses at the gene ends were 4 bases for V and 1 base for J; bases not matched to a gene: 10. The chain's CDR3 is CASSRDRVFRGTDTQYF. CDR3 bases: TGTGCCAGCAGCAGGGACAGGGTCTTTCGGGGCACAGATACGCAGTATTTT.

In DNA, the CDR3 is TGTGCCAGTAGTCCGCGAGGCCCAAATGGCTATGGCTACACCTTC. Translating it yields CASSPRGPNGYGYTF. The chain combines TRBV19 with TRBJ1-2, with no clear D. The germline gives CDR1 LNHDA, CDR2 SQIVND (reference sequence). The CDR3 extends over 15 amino acids. V lost 5 bases to trimming and J lost 4 bases, with 17 bases between them.